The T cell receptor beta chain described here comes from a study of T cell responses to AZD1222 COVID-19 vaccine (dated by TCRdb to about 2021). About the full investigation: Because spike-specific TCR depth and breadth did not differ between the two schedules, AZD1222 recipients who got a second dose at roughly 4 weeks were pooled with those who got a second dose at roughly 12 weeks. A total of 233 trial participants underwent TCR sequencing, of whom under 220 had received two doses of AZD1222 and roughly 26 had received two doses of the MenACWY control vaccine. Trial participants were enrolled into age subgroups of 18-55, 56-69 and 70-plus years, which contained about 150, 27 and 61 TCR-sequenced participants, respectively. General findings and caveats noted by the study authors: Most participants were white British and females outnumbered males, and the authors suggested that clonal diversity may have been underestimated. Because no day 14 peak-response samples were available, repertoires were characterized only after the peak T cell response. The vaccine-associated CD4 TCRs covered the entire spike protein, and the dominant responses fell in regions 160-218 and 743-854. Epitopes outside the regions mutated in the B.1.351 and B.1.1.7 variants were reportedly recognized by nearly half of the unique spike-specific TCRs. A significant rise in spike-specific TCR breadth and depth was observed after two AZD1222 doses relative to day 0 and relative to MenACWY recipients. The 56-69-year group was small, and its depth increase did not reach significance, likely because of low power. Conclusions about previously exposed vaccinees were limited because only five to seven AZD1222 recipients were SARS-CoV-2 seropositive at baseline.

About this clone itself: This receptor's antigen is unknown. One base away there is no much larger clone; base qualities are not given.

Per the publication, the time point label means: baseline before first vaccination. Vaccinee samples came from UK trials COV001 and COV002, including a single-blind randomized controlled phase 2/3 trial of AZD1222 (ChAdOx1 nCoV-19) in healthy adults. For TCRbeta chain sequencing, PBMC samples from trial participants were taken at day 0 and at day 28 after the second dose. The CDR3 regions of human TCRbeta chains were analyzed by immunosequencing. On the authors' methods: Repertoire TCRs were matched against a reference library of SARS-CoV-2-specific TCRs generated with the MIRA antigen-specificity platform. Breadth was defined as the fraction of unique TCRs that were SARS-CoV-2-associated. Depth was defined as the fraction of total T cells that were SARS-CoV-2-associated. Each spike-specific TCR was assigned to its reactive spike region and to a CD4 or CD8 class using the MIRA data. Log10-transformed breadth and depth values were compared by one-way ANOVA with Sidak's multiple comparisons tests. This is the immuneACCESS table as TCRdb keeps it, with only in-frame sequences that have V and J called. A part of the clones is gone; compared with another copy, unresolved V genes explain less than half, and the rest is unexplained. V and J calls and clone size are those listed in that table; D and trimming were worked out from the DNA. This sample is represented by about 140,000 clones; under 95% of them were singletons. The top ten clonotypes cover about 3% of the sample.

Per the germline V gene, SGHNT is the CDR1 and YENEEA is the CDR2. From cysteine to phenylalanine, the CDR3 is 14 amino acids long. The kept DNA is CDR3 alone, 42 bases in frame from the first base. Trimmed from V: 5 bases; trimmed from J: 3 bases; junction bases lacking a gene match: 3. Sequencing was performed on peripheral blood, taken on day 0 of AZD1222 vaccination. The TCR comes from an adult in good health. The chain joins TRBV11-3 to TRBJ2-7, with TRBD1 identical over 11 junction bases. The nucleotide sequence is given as TGTGCCAGCAGCACCGGGACAGGGGGCTACGAGCAGTACTTC. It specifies CASSTGTGGYEQYF.